This entry lists 24 T cell receptor beta chains sequenced from one sample in a study of blood T cell repertoires in COVID-19. Assay used: immunoSEQ multiplex PCR; TCRdb lists only in-frame clones, some missing. Among about 100,000 clones listed, roughly 92% were seen once. What was sequenced was peripheral blood. These receptors came from a man aged 65 to 79 with acute or convalescent COVID-19.

V and J are TRBV7-8 and TRBJ2-7, with 8 positions matching TRBD1. V lost 1 base to trimming and J lost 2 bases; unmatched junction nucleotides: 1. CDR1 and CDR2 from the germline V gene are SGHVS and FQNEAQ. This CDR3 is built from 14 residues. The CDR3 is CASSLGQGTYEQYF. The CDR3 nucleotides read TGTGCCAGCAGCTTAGGACAGGGGACCTACGAGCAGTACTTC.

This clone was counted only a few times. The chain joins TRBV18 to TRBJ2-2, with TRBD2 matching over 7 bases. Germline V gene data show CDR1 as KGHSH and CDR2 as LQKENI. The junction had 9 bases not matched to a gene; V was cut back by 2 bases and J by 0 bases. The CDR3 sequence is 18 residues long. The CDR3 bases are TGTGCCAGCTCACCATTTACCCGCGGGGGAACGAACACCGGGGAGCTGTTTTTT. Protein product: CASSPFTRGGTNTGELFF.

The rearrangement links TRBV6-5 to TRBJ2-1; D might be TRBD2 (5 bases). V dropped 0 bases and J dropped 13 bases, with 13 bases sitting between them. The CDR3 is made up of 13 amino acids. CDR1 is MNHEY, CDR2 SVGAGI, per germline. The CDR3 is CASSYSEGREQFF. CDR3 DNA sequence: TGTGCCAGCAGTTACTCGGAAGGACGGGAACAGTTCTTC.

CDR3 DNA: TGCAGCGTGGCTGGACAGCTGAACACTGAAGCTTTCTTT. Translation: CSVAGQLNTEAFF. The genes are TRBV29-1 and TRBJ1-1; tentatively, D is TRBD1 (6 bases). This CDR3 comprises 13 residues. V gave up 6 bases and J gave up 0 bases, with 11 bases separating them. Germline V gene sequence: CDR1 SQVTM, CDR2 ANQGSEA.

The chain combines TRBV4-2 with TRBJ1-6; 7 bases fit TRBD1. Germline V gives CDR1 LGHNA, CDR2 YNFKEQ. The length of the CDR3 is 16 residues. With V trimmed by 0 bases and J by 7 bases, 6 bases remained unmatched. In nucleotides, the CDR3 is TGTGCCAGCAGCCAAGAACGACAGGGCCCCAATTCACCCCTCCACTTT. Encoded protein: CASSQERQGPNSPLHF.

The rearrangement links TRBV19 to TRBJ2-1; perhaps TRBD1 as D (5 bases). The germline CDR1 and CDR2 sequences are LNHDA and SQIVND (reference sequence). Trimming removed 2 bases at V and 7 bases at J, with 9 bases between. The CDR3 spans 13 residues. The CDR3 protein is CASSILGHNEQFF. Here the CDR3 DNA reads TGTGCCAGTAGTATATTGGGGCATAATGAGCAGTTCTTC.

This clone has a single count. This chain connects TRBV18 to TRBJ1-6; 7 positions match TRBD1. The V gene's germline CDR1 is KGHSH and CDR2 LQKENI. This CDR3 region has 16 residues. V shed 6 bases and J 0 bases; nucleotides not matched to a gene: 5. The CDR3 loop reads CASSQTGSSYNSPLHF. Here the CDR3 DNA reads TGTGCCAGCTCCCAGACAGGGAGCTCCTATAATTCACCCCTCCACTTT.

The chain employs TRBV19 and TRBJ1-6; TRBD1 agrees at 8 bases. The CDR3 has 16 amino acids. Germline lookup yields CDR1 LNHDA and CDR2 SQIVND (reference sequence). V dropped 5 bases and J dropped 9; count of bases not matched to a gene: 12. This CDR3 reads CASSLYGQGTGSPLHF. CDR3 DNA sequence: TGTGCCAGTAGTCTCTACGGACAGGGAACAGGTTCACCCCTCCACTTT.

The chain recombines TRBV11-3 with TRBJ2-5; no definite D call. The V end lost 7 bases, the J end lost 1 base, and 10 bases lay between the germline ends. Germline V gene lookup returns CDR1 SGHNT and CDR2 YENEEA. The CDR3 has 13 amino acids. CDR3 region: CASKSGFQETQYF. CDR3 nucleotide sequence: TGTGCCAGCAAATCGGGTTTCCAAGAGACCCAGTACTTC.

This clone was seen only once. The V call is TRBV7-2, the J call TRBJ2-5; 10 bases match TRBD1. The CDR3 loop spans 16 amino acids. J gave up 5 bases and V 5 bases, and 11 bases lay outside the gene matches. Germline loops: CDR1 SGHTA, CDR2 FQGNSA. The CDR3 DNA is TGTGCCAGCAGCAAACAGAGACAGGGGGCTCGGGAGACCCAGTACTTC. As protein: CASSKQRQGARETQYF.

The genes are TRBV6-5 and TRBJ1-5; D unclear. The CDR3 spans 14 residues. Looked up from germline, CDR1 is MNHEY and CDR2 is SVGAGI. Trimming removed 6 bases at V and 4 bases at J, with 13 bases between. The DNA for the CDR3 is TGTGCCAGCAGCTCCCCCGGGAATAATCAGCCCCAGCATTTT. Residues: CASSSPGNNQPQHF.

The chain joins TRBV10-2 to TRBJ2-5, with 11 bases matching TRBD2. The germline V gene encodes CDR1 WSHSY and CDR2 SAAADI. The ends lost 6 bases at V and 5 bases at J; junction bases unmatched: 5. The CDR3 has 14 residues. The CDR3 region is CASRIAGGPETQYF. For the CDR3, the DNA is TGCGCCAGCAGGATAGCGGGGGGGCCGGAGACCCAGTACTTC.

J is TRBJ1-1 and V is TRBV6-5; no reliable D call. Germline lookup yields CDR1 MNHEY and CDR2 SVGAGI. The V end was cut by 2 bases, the J end by 0 bases, with 4 bases between. This CDR3 is built from 13 residues. The DNA for the CDR3 is TGTGCCAGCAGTTACCGTTTGAACACTGAAGCTTTCTTT. Protein: CASSYRLNTEAFF.

This clone showed up just once. The genes are TRBV19 and TRBJ1-5, with a weak D call TRBD1 (6 bases). The ends were cut back, 5 bases at V and 2 bases at J, with 10 bases in the middle. This CDR3 is built from 14 residues. Germline V gene lookup returns CDR1 LNHDA and CDR2 SQIVND (reference sequence). DNA for the CDR3: TGTGCCAGTAGTTCAGGGGTGGGCAATCAGCCCCAGCATTTT. Its protein product is CASSSGVGNQPQHF.

V gene TRBV5-1 combines with J gene TRBJ1-6, with 9 bases matching TRBD1. The CDR3 has 15 amino acids. The germline gives CDR1 SGHRS, CDR2 YFSETQ. With 4 bases clipped from V and 7 bases from J, the junction kept 6 bases outside the gene matches. The CDR3 DNA reads as TGCGCCAGCAGCCACGGACAGGGGTCCAATTCACCCCTCCACTTT. Its translation: CASSHGQGSNSPLHF.

The chain links TRBV5-5 to TRBJ2-3, with 8 bases identical to TRBD1. This CDR3 spans 14 amino acids. From germline, CDR1 is SGHKS and CDR2 YYEKEE (reference sequence). Trimming removed 4 bases from V and 3 bases from J; junction bases left unmatched: 4. The CDR3 nucleotides are TGTGCCAGCAGCCTATGGACAGGGACAGATACGCAGTATTTT. Translation: CASSLWTGTDTQYF.

J is TRBJ1-6 and V is TRBV7-8; D is unclear. The V end was cut by 5 bases, the J end by 5 bases, with 13 bases between. Looked up from germline, CDR1 is SGHVS and CDR2 is FQNEAQ. This CDR3 contains 15 residues. The CDR3 DNA reads as TGTGCCAGCAGCCCTGCGACGGGAAATAATTCACCCCTCCACTTT. It translates to CASSPATGNNSPLHF.

V and J are TRBV7-9 and TRBJ2-3; 9 positions agree with TRBD2. CDR1 and CDR2 from the germline V gene are SEHNR and FQNEAQ (reference sequence). This CDR3 has 14 amino acids. Trimming removed 5 bases from V and 5 bases from J; junction bases left unmatched: 5. The DNA of the CDR3 is TGTGCCAGCAGCCTGGGACTAGCTATAGATACGCAGTATTTT. This codes for CASSLGLAIDTQYF.

The chain couples TRBV27 to TRBJ1-2, with 7 nucleotides matching TRBD1. Germline V gives CDR1 MNHEY, CDR2 SMNVEV (reference sequence). The ends lost 3 bases at V and 2 bases at J; junction bases unmatched: 3. This CDR3 contains 14 residues. The CDR3 is CASSFSGGNYGYTF. CDR3 in DNA: TGTGCCAGCAGTTTCTCAGGGGGGAACTATGGCTACACCTTC.

The V call is TRBV5-1, the J call TRBJ2-7, with 11 bases fitting TRBD1. The CDR3 sequence is 14 residues long. After removal of 5 bases from V and 7 bases from J, the junction contained 8 bases not matched to a gene. The V gene's germline CDR1 is SGHRS and CDR2 YFSETQ. In nucleotides, the CDR3 is TGCGCCAGCAGGAGGGACAGGGGGAGTGGGGAGCAGTACTTC. Its protein is CASRRDRGSGEQYF. The complete variable domain, with remaining parts taken from reference TRBV5-1 and TRBJ2-7, reads KAGVTQTPRYLIKTRGQQVTLSCSPISGHRSVSWYQQTPGQGLQFLFEYFSETQRNKGNFPGRFSGRQFSNSRSEMNVSTLELGDSALYLCASRRDRGSGEQYFGPGTRLTVT.

The rearrangement uses TRBV6-5 and TRBJ2-1; D is possibly TRBD1 (5 bases). The CDR3 covers 15 residues. With 6 bases removed from V and 1 base from J, the gap between germline ends came to 13 bases. Germline V gives CDR1 MNHEY, CDR2 SVGAGI. The CDR3 nucleotides read TGTGCCAGCAGACCGACAGTCTCATCCTACAATGAGCAGTTCTTC. Encoded protein: CASRPTVSSYNEQFF.

The chain couples TRBV7-2 to TRBJ1-6; D gene unclear. The CDR3 contains 14 residues. CDR1 is SGHTA, CDR2 FQGNSA, per germline. V dropped 1 base and J dropped 9 bases, with 10 bases sitting between them. DNA of the CDR3: TGTGCCAGCAGCTTAGAGTACAGCACTTCACCCCTCCACTTT. It codes for CASSLEYSTSPLHF.

The V gene is TRBV28, the J gene TRBJ2-2, with D hard to call. Germline-derived CDR1 and CDR2 are MDHEN and SYDVKM. This CDR3 has 12 amino acids. Trimming left V 6 bases short and J 1 base short, with 3 bases between. The CDR3 DNA reads TGTGCCAGCAGCAAGAACACCGGGGAGCTGTTTTTT. This translates into CASSKNTGELFF.

The chain couples TRBV19 to TRBJ1-5; TRBD1 matches 8 bases. V gave up 3 bases and J gave up 6 bases; unmatched junction bases: 1. The germline V gene has CDR1 LNHDA and CDR2 SQIVND (reference sequence). CDR3 length: 13 residues. The CDR3 nucleotides are TGTGCCAGTAGTATTCAGGGGGCTCAGCCCCAGCATTTT. Protein product: CASSIQGAQPQHF.